A single T cell receptor (beta chain) is shown here with its context. The antigen remains undetermined. This sample stems from a study of a mutant IDH1 vaccine in newly diagnosed glioma. Whole-study context: With temozolomide cycles, or 4-6 weeks after radiotherapy alone, vaccination was started. Former treatment meant radiotherapy, temozolomide, or both; the majority had gotten both. Findings of the study overall: Changes to the top peripheral T cell clonotypes appeared unrelated to pseudoprogression.

V was pared by 1 base and J by 4 bases, with 4 bases of the junction left unmatched. The CDR3 spans 15 residues. Germline CDR1 LGHNT, CDR2 FRNRAP. Time point meaning: week 35, safety follow-up. In the vaccine, a single dose held 300 ug of the mutant IDH1 20-mer peptide, along with topical imiquimod. The table came from immunoSEQ multiplex PCR; TCRdb's copy has only in-frame clones and leaves some out. The sample consists of about 32,000 clones, 81% of them appearing once. This chain links TRBV12-5 with TRBJ1-5; 7 bases match TRBD1. This receptor was obtained from a young man with glioma. The specimen was PBMCs, collected from a glioma patient whose treatment included an IDH1 peptide vaccine. The chain's CDR3 is CASGLGDSENQPQHF. The CDR3 DNA sequence: TGTGCTAGTGGTTTGGGGGACAGCGAAAATCAGCCCCAGCATTTT.